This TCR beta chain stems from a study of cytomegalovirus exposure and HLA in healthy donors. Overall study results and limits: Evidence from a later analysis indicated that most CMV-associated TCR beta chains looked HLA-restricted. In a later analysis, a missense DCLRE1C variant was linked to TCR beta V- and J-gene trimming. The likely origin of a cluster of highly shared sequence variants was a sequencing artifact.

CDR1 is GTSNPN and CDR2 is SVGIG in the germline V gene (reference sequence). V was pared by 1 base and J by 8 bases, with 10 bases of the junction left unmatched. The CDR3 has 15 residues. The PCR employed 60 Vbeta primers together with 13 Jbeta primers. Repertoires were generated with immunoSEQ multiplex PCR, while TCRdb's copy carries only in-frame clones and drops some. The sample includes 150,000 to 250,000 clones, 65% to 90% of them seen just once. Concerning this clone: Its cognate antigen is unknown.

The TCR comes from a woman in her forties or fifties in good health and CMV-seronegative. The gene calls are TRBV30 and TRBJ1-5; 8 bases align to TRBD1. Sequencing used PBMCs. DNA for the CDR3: TGTGCCTGGAGTGCCCCGGACAGGGCGGTTGAGCCCCAGCATTTT. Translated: CAWSAPDRAVEPQHF. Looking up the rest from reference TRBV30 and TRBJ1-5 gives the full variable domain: SQTIHQWPATLVQPVGSPLSLECTVEGTSNPNLYWYRQAAGRGLQLLFYSVGIGQISSEVPQNLSASRPQDRQFILSSKKLLLSDSGFYLCAWSAPDRAVEPQHFGDGTRLSIL.